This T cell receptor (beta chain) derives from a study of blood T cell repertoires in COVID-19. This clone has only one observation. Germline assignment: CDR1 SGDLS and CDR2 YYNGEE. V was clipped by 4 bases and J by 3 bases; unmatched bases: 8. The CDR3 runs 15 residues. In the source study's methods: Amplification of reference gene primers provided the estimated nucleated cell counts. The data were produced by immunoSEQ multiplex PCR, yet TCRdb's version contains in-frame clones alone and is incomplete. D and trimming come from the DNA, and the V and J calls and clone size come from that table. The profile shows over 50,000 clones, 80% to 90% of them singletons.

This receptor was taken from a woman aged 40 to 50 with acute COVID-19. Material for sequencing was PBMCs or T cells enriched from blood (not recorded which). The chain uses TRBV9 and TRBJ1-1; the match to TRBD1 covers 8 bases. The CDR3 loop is CASSRYPQGDTEAFF. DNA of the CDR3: TGTGCCAGCAGCCGTTACCCACAGGGGGACACTGAAGCTTTCTTT.